The 4 T cell receptor beta chains presented below share a single source sample, sequenced in a study of human T cells and chemical hapten exposure (dated by TCRdb to 2020 to 2022). The time point label corresponds to: patch test 1, 2 weeks after DPC sensitization. The treatment or condition label of this sample denotes: therapeutic diphenylcyclopropenone sensitization with weekly scalp DPC. Library prep was done by RACE. The sequencer listed for this sample is NextSeq 500. TCRdb reworked the public reads: Q25 trimming with fastp, MiXCR clone assembly, productive beta chains retained. Each CDR3 protein appears once, grouped with its most common genes and DNA. Within this sample are some 83,000 distinct CDR3 sequences, with approximately 12% of them counted one time only. The ten largest clones capture approximately 4% of the sample. The sequences come from whole blood, collected in connection with sensitization to the hapten diphenylcyclopropenone (DPC). The source is a woman in her 50s with alopecia areata. Some clones in this sample may be carry-over from other donors' samples.

This clonotype was counted between two and nine times. The genes are TRBV20-1 and TRBJ1-6, with no clear D. CDR3 length: 13 residues. The germline V gene encodes CDR1 DFQATT and CDR2 SNEGSKA (reference sequence). Trimming left V 3 bases short and J 6 bases short, with 9 bases between. CDR3 nucleotides: TGCAGTGCTAGCGCGGGGTTTAATTCACCCCTCCACTTT. Protein sequence: CSASAGFNSPLHF.

This clonotype was picked up many times. The chain couples TRBV18 to TRBJ2-1; 16 nucleotides align to TRBD2. The CDR3 is made up of 17 amino acids. The germline V gene encodes CDR1 KGHSH and CDR2 LQKENI. V dropped 2 bases and J dropped 8; count of bases not matched to a gene: 6. The CDR3 DNA reads as TGTGCCAGCTCACCATCCCCGGGACTAGCGGGGGGGGATGAGCAGTTCTTC. Translating gives CASSPSPGLAGGDEQFF.

This clonotype has only a few counts. V gene TRBV5-1 combines with J gene TRBJ2-3; D may match TRBD1 or TRBD2 (6 bases each). V gave up 4 bases and J gave up 4 bases, with 25 bases separating them. This CDR3 spans 18 amino acids. Germline V gene lookup returns CDR1 SGHRS and CDR2 YFSETQ. Here the CDR3 DNA reads TGCGCCAGCAGCCGTTACCGGGCGACGGAGGGGGGATCAGATACGCAGTATTTT. Encoded protein: CASSRYRATEGGSDTQYF.

J is TRBJ2-3 and V is TRBV27; 14 bases are shared with TRBD2. V gave up 3 bases and J gave up 4 bases; unmatched junction bases: 6. Germline V gives CDR1 MNHEY, CDR2 SMNVEV (reference sequence). The CDR3 runs to 17 residues. CDR3: CASSFLTSGRASDTQYF. CDR3 bases: TGTGCCAGCAGTTTCCTGACTAGCGGGAGGGCGTCAGATACGCAGTATTTT.